The rows below give T cell receptor beta chains drawn from one sample of a study of blood T cell repertoires in COVID-19. Some clones are missing from TCRdb's copy, which holds only in-frame ones; the method was immunoSEQ multiplex PCR. This table has about 74,000 clones, around 90% appearing once. What was sequenced was peripheral blood. These receptors were obtained from a woman between 55 and 75 years old with active COVID-19. Each CDR3 is given with its conserved first and last residue. The D gene is left open where the match is weak. Size tells how often a clone was seen (once, few, many) or the class of an expanded clone, and some rows leave it out.

v_gene	abundance	j_gene	len	d_gene	CDR3aa	CDR3nt
TRBV9	-	TRBJ2-6	17	TRBD1	CASSSRTGVAGANVLTF	TGTGCCAGCAGCTCCCGGACAGGGGTCGCTGGGGCCAACGTCCTGACTTTC
TRBV19	-	TRBJ2-2	17	TRBD1	CASSRGLQGAGTGELFF	TGTGCCAGTAGTAGGGGACTACAGGGGGCGGGCACCGGGGAGCTGTTTTTT
TRBV5-1	-	TRBJ2-7	14	TRBD2	CASRYGGSSYEQYF	TGCGCCAGCAGATACGGCGGGAGCTCCTACGAGCAGTACTTC
TRBV29-1	-	TRBJ2-1	13	-	CSVEDPLQWEQFF	TGCAGCGTTGAAGACCCCTTACAATGGGAGCAGTTCTTC
TRBV5-1	-	TRBJ2-1	22	TRBD2	CASSFQGPSGRAVSPMLGEQFF	TGCGCCAGCAGCTTCCAGGGCCCTAGCGGGAGGGCCGTATCCCCCATGTTGGGTGAGCAGTTCTTC
TRBV7-2	-	TRBJ2-3	15	-	CASSSFSALTDTQYF	TGTGCCAGCAGCTCCTTTAGCGCGCTCACAGATACGCAGTATTTT
TRBV23-1	-	TRBJ2-7	14	TRBD1	CASDADRGNYEQYF	TGCGCCAGCGATGCAGACAGGGGGAACTACGAGCAGTACTTC
TRBV27	few	TRBJ1-5	13	-	CASSLAEDQPQHF	TGTGCCAGCAGTTTAGCTGAGGATCAGCCCCAGCATTTT
TRBV19	-	TRBJ2-2	16	TRBD2	CASSGGRVRNTGELFF	TGTGCCAGTAGTGGCGGGAGGGTTCGGAACACCGGGGAGCTGTTTTTT
TRBV3-1/TRBV3-2	-	TRBJ2-3	16	-	CASSAGRGKRTDTQYF	TGTGCCAGCAGCGCCGGGCGGGGTAAGCGCACAGATACGCAGTATTTT
TRBV6-5	-	TRBJ2-3	16	TRBD2	CASSYSLLAGQDTQYF	TGTGCCAGCAGTTACTCGTTACTAGCGGGACAAGATACGCAGTATTTT
TRBV20-1	-	TRBJ2-3	16	-	CSASRTARGQTDTQYF	TGCAGTGCTAGTAGGACAGCCCGAGGGCAAACAGATACGCAGTATTTT
TRBV20-1	-	TRBJ2-3	11	-	CSATLADTQYF	TGCAGTGCTACCCTTGCAGATACGCAGTATTTT
TRBV4-1	-	TRBJ1-2	16	TRBD1	CASSQGNRGLNYGYTF	TGCGCCAGCAGCCAAGGCAACAGGGGCCTGAACTATGGCTACACCTTC
TRBV24-1	-	TRBJ1-2	12	TRBD1	CATRDRAYGYTF	TGTGCCACCAGGGACAGGGCCTATGGCTACACCTTC
TRBV6-5	-	TRBJ1-4	14	-	CASAVGFTGEKLFF	TGTGCCAGCGCCGTAGGGTTTACAGGTGAAAAACTGTTTTTT
TRBV5-1	-	TRBJ1-1	16	-	CASSLLTAQMNTEAFF	TGCGCCAGCAGCTTGTTGACAGCACAAATGAACACTGAAGCTTTCTTT
TRBV14	-	TRBJ2-3	13	TRBD1	CASSQGAVDTQYF	TGTGCCAGCTCCCAGGGGGCGGTGGATACGCAGTATTTT
TRBV11-2	-	TRBJ1-2	15	-	CASSLGGRAGKGYTF	TGTGCCAGCAGCTTAGGGGGGCGGGCAGGGAAAGGCTACACCTTC
TRBV11-1	few	TRBJ2-1	16	-	CASRRRDSSAYNEQFF	TGTGCCAGCAGACGACGTGATTCTAGCGCATACAATGAGCAGTTCTTC
TRBV2	-	TRBJ1-2	16	TRBD1	CASTLLGTGNSYGYTF	TGTGCCAGCACTCTGCTTGGGACAGGTAACAGCTATGGCTACACCTTC
TRBV7-9	-	TRBJ1-4	18	TRBD1	CASSLGFTRTGTNEKLFF	TGTGCCAGCAGCTTAGGATTTACCCGGACAGGAACAAATGAAAAACTGTTTTTT
TRBV10-3	-	TRBJ2-7	16	TRBD2	CAISVGTSGRIYEQYF	TGTGCCATCAGTGTGGGGACTAGCGGGAGAATATACGAGCAGTACTTC
TRBV28	-	TRBJ1-5	18	TRBD1	CASISIPPPGTENQPQHF	TGTGCCAGCATCAGCATCCCTCCTCCCGGGACAGAGAATCAGCCCCAGCATTTT
TRBV19	-	TRBJ1-5	15	TRBD1	CASSIQTGVNQPQHF	TGTGCCAGTAGTATCCAGACAGGGGTTAATCAGCCCCAGCATTTT
TRBV6-1	-	TRBJ1-1	14	-	CASSDGEMNTEAFF	TGTGCCAGCAGTGATGGAGAAATGAACACTGAAGCTTTCTTT
TRBV30	-	TRBJ2-7	13	TRBD2	CAWESGRGYEQYF	TGTGCCTGGGAAAGCGGGAGGGGCTACGAGCAGTACTTC
TRBV29-1	-	TRBJ2-1	12	TRBD1	CGGQGNYNEQFF	TGCGGGGGACAGGGGAACTACAATGAGCAGTTCTTC
TRBV10-3	-	TRBJ2-4	16	-	CAISEQIILAKNIQYF	TGTGCCATCAGTGAGCAGATTATCCTAGCCAAAAACATTCAGTACTTC
TRBV10-3	-	TRBJ1-2	14	-	CAISESTRAYGYTF	TGTGCCATCAGTGAGTCCACCAGGGCATATGGCTACACCTTC
TRBV19	once	TRBJ1-1	14	-	CASATDRRNTEAFF	TGTGCCAGTGCTACCGACAGGCGGAACACTGAAGCTTTCTTT
TRBV20-1	-	TRBJ2-1	14	TRBD1	CSASWGTAYNEQFF	TGCAGTGCTAGTTGGGGGACAGCTTACAATGAGCAGTTCTTC
TRBV5-1	-	TRBJ2-6	17	-	CASSSTRGIPGANVLTF	TGCGCCAGCAGCTCGACAAGGGGAATCCCTGGGGCCAACGTCCTGACTTTC
TRBV30	-	TRBJ2-2	15	-	CACAHRVGGTGELFF	TGTGCCTGCGCTCACAGGGTCGGTGGGACCGGGGAGCTGTTTTTT
TRBV6-1	-	TRBJ2-3	18	-	CASSGHRQGKVGTDTQYF	TGTGCCAGCAGTGGACACCGGCAGGGGAAGGTTGGGACAGATACGCAGTATTTT
TRBV29-1	-	TRBJ2-3	14	-	CSVVGGISTDTQYF	TGCAGCGTTGTGGGGGGTATTAGCACAGATACGCAGTATTTT
TRBV6-2/TRBV6-3	-	TRBJ1-4	17	TRBD1	CASSYSGTGGTNEKLFF	TGTGCCAGCAGTTATTCCGGGACAGGGGGCACTAATGAAAAACTGTTTTTT
TRBV7-9	-	TRBJ1-1	15	-	CASSPTPGLGTEAFF	TGTGCCAGCAGCCCAACCCCAGGGCTTGGCACTGAAGCTTTCTTT
TRBV5-4	once	TRBJ2-2	18	TRBD2	CASSPTSGRPIGTGELFF	TGTGCCAGCAGCCCGACTAGCGGGAGGCCGATAGGAACCGGGGAGCTGTTTTTT
TRBV6-1	-	TRBJ1-3	14	-	CASSEAPAGNTIYF	TGTGCCAGCAGTGAAGCCCCAGCTGGAAACACCATATATTTT
TRBV2	-	TRBJ2-2	14	TRBD1	CASRGDRGPGELFF	TGTGCCAGCAGGGGGGACAGGGGCCCCGGGGAGCTGTTTTTT
TRBV2	once	TRBJ2-1	14	TRBD2	CASSEAGGPNEQFF	TGTGCCAGCAGTGAAGCGGGAGGGCCCAATGAGCAGTTCTTC
TRBV7-6	-	TRBJ1-5	17	-	CASSLAPVREGNQPQHF	TGTGCCAGCAGCTTAGCGCCGGTCAGGGAGGGCAATCAGCCCCAGCATTTT
TRBV28	-	TRBJ1-2	16	TRBD1	CASSLSRAGGLRGYTF	TGTGCCAGCAGTTTAAGTCGGGCAGGGGGTTTGCGTGGCTACACCTTC
TRBV7-8	-	TRBJ2-1	16	-	CASSLSSVSGIMGQFF	TGTGCCAGCAGCTTAAGCAGCGTATCCGGCATAATGGGGCAGTTCTTC
TRBV28	-	TRBJ1-4	15	-	CASSPRGGIGEKLFF	TGTGCCAGCAGCCCCCGCGGGGGGATCGGCGAAAAACTGTTTTTT
TRBV15	-	TRBJ2-6	15	-	CATSRDLRGANVLTF	TGTGCCACCAGCAGAGATCTGCGTGGGGCCAACGTCCTGACTTTC
TRBV13	-	TRBJ2-1	16	TRBD2	CASSRLAGLPNNEQFF	TGTGCCAGCAGCCGACTAGCGGGCCTACCTAACAATGAGCAGTTCTTC
TRBV5-1	-	TRBJ1-5	13	-	CASSLSGDQPQHF	TGCGCCAGCAGCTTGTCAGGCGATCAGCCCCAGCATTTT
TRBV23-1	-	TRBJ2-4	19	-	CASSQFGDGFYVAKNIQYF	TGCGCCAGCAGTCAATTCGGAGACGGATTCTACGTAGCCAAAAACATTCAGTACTTC
TRBV25-1	-	TRBJ2-6	18	TRBD1	CASSNPGQGGTGANVLTF	TGTGCCAGCAGTAATCCGGGACAGGGAGGAACTGGGGCCAACGTCCTGACTTTC
TRBV28	-	TRBJ2-1	15	TRBD1	CASSSLDRTYRGQFF	TGTGCCAGCAGTTCCTTGGACAGGACCTACAGGGGGCAGTTCTTC
TRBV19	-	TRBJ1-1	12	-	CASTLGVSEAFF	TGTGCCAGTACCCTCGGGGTCTCCGAAGCTTTCTTT
TRBV7-2	-	TRBJ2-2	18	TRBD2	CASSFSLAGGPRTGELFF	TGTGCCAGCAGCTTCTCACTAGCGGGAGGGCCTAGGACCGGGGAGCTGTTTTTT
TRBV6-1	-	TRBJ1-5	15	-	CASSEASGSNQPQHF	TGTGCCAGCAGTGAAGCCAGCGGTAGCAATCAGCCCCAGCATTTT
TRBV18	-	TRBJ1-2	14	-	CASSPITSSYGYTF	TGTGCCAGCTCACCAATCACAAGTTCTTATGGCTACACCTTC
TRBV7-8	-	TRBJ2-1	18	-	CASSLSPKGQSSYNEQFF	TGTGCCAGCAGCTTATCACCAAAGGGGCAAAGCTCCTACAATGAGCAGTTCTTC